Below are 17 T cell receptor beta chains sequenced from a single sample in a study of T cell clonality in common variable immunodeficiency. Antigens of these TCRs are unknown. General study results and limits: Fewer deletions and N-nucleotide insertions were reportedly seen in common variable immunodeficiency TCR beta sequences.

Using immunoSEQ multiplex PCR, the repertoire was profiled, and TCRdb retains in-frame clones only, with some absent. This sample carries 23,000 or so clones and no singletons, and under 10% goes to the top ten. Material: peripheral blood mononuclear cells. These receptors came from a human donor with common variable immunodeficiency.

This clone has just a few counts. The CDR3 is cut off 3 residues early in the read; its end comes from the germline J gene. This chain connects TRBV30 to TRBJ1-3; 7 bases match TRBD1. Germline assignment: CDR1 GTSNPN and CDR2 SVGIG (reference sequence). CDR3 length: 16 residues. Trimming at V came to 0 bases and at J to 0 bases, leaving 5 bases not matched to a gene. The CDR3 bases that were read are TGTGCCTGGAGTGTTCCGGGACAGCTCTCTGGAAACACC. Translated, it gives CAWSVPGQLSGNT. The CDR3 as a whole reads CAWSVPGQLSGNTIYF.

This clone was counted at least ten times. The read ends 3 residues before the CDR3 terminus; that terminus is restored from the germline J gene. This sequence joins TRBV30 and TRBJ1-2; 11 bases agree with TRBD1. This CDR3 spans 14 amino acids. V lost 0 bases to trimming and J lost 5 bases; unmatched junction nucleotides: 2. CDR1 and CDR2 from the germline V gene are GTSNPN and SVGIG (reference sequence). The CDR3 DNA, read in part, is TGTGCCTGGAGTGTAGGACAGGGGGCGTATGGC. Residues: CAWSVGQGAYG. The entire CDR3 protein reads CAWSVGQGAYGYTF.

About this clone: Coverage ceases 3 residues before the CDR3 finishes, and the germline J gene fills in the end. The rearrangement links TRBV6-1 to TRBJ1-2, with unresolved D. Trimming removed 2 bases from V and 4 bases from J, with 14 bases in between. The CDR3 spans 15 residues. Germline values: CDR1 MNHNS, CDR2 SASEGT. Incomplete CDR3 DNA: TGTGCCAGCAGTGAAACCGCGAGTTGGGCCTATGGC. It translates to CASSETASWAYG. In full, the CDR3 reads CASSETASWAYGYTF.

Turning to this clone: The CDR3 is cut off 3 residues early in the read; its end comes from the germline J gene. The chain links TRBV5-1 to TRBJ2-7, with no clear D. This CDR3 has 12 amino acids. With 1 base removed from V and 4 bases from J, the gap between germline ends came to 6 bases. Germline CDR1 SGHRS, CDR2 YFSETQ. The CDR3 region is CASSLTAYEQYF. Incomplete CDR3 DNA: TGCGCCAGCAGCTTGACAGCTTACGAG.

In regard to this clone: Read data end 3 residues before the CDR3 end; the end is taken from the germline J gene. The chain uses TRBV20-1 and TRBJ1-1, with D maybe TRBD1 (5 bases). The V end lost 2 bases, the J end lost 0 bases, and 7 bases lay between the germline ends. CDR3 length equals 13 residues. Germline CDR1 reads DFQATT; CDR2 reads SNEGSKA (reference sequence). The sequenced CDR3 bases are TGCAGTGCTAGACAGGACATGAACACTGAA. This sequence encodes CSARQDMNTE. The CDR3 in its entirety is CSARQDMNTEAFF.

This clone was counted between two and nine times. The CDR3 end is not reached by the read, which stops 3 residues before it; the germline J gene fills it in. The J gene is TRBJ1-2, the V gene TRBV5-1; possibly TRBD1 for D (5 bases). The V gene lost 4 bases and the J gene lost 3 bases, with 19 bases spanning the gap. Germline CDR1 SGHRS, CDR2 YFSETQ. The CDR3 has 16 residues. The part of the CDR3 DNA that was read is TGCGCCAGCAGCGTAACCCGGGAAGGGACTCACTATGGC. Residues: CASSVTREGTHYG. The full CDR3 protein is CASSVTREGTHYGYTF.

A word on this clone: The read terminates 3 residues before the CDR3 end, so the remaining end is supplied by the germline J gene. The chain couples TRBV2 to TRBJ2-5, with 13 bases fitting TRBD2. With V trimmed by 6 bases and J by 4 bases, 11 bases remained unmatched. The CDR3 consists of 17 residues. The germline gives CDR1 SNHLY, CDR2 FYNNEI. The CDR3 is CASRDIRTSGRGETQYF. The CDR3 DNA, read in part, is TGTGCCAGCAGAGATATCCGGACTAGCGGGAGAGGAGAGACC.

This clone was seen at least ten times. The CDR3 goes on 3 residues after the read ends, and that part is filled in from the germline J gene. The chain has TRBV20-1 and TRBJ2-5; 8 nucleotides agree with TRBD1. In germline, CDR1 is DFQATT, CDR2 SNEGSKA (reference sequence). The CDR3 contains 14 residues. This chain's CDR3 is CSARKGGQGETQYF. The sequenced CDR3 bases are TGCAGTGCTAGAAAGGGAGGACAGGGCGAAACC.

To note about this clone: The read ends 3 residues before the CDR3 terminus; that terminus is restored from the germline J gene. This chain uses TRBV2 with TRBJ2-6, with TRBD1 as a possible D gene (5 bases). Germline V gives CDR1 SNHLY, CDR2 FYNNEI. The ends were cut back, 2 bases at V and 2 bases at J, with 7 bases in the middle. The CDR3 length is 15 residues. CDR3: CASSETRAGANVLTF. Incomplete CDR3 DNA: TGTGCCAGCAGTGAAACCAGGGCTGGGGCCAACGTC.

As concerns this clone: The CDR3 is cut off 3 residues early in the read; its end comes from the germline J gene. The rearrangement links TRBV29-1 to TRBJ2-1, with 8 bases fitting TRBD1. This CDR3 is 13 amino acids long. CDR1 SQVTM and CDR2 ANQGSEA come from the germline V gene. The trim removed 6 bases at V and 3 bases at J, leaving 4 bases unmatched. CDR3 sequence reads: CSVATGGYNEQFF. Incomplete CDR3 DNA: TGCAGCGTAGCAACAGGGGGCTACAATGAG.

This clone has only a few counts. One end of the junction varies from germline; a read error may be responsible. The sequenced fragment ends 3 residues before the CDR3 boundary, so the rest is inferred from the germline J gene. The rearrangement links TRBV11-2 to TRBJ1-2; TRBD1 might be the D (5 bases). Germline V gene sequence: CDR1 SGHAT, CDR2 FQNNGV. The CDR3 is made up of 15 amino acids. Partial CDR3 DNA: TGTGCCGGCAGCCCCGGGGGGAGACTTAACTATGGC. Translating gives CAGSPGGRLNYG. The complete CDR3 reads CAGSPGGRLNYGYTF.

This clone was seen ten or more times. The sequenced part of the CDR3 DNA is TGTGCCAGCTCACCAGCACAGCTAAACACTGAA. Its translation is CASSPAQLNTE. The entire CDR3 protein is CASSPAQLNTEAFF. The gene calls are TRBV18 and TRBJ1-1; no clear D gene. The read gets to within 3 residues of the CDR3 end, and the germline J gene fills in the rest. V gave up 2 bases and J gave up 2 bases, with 9 bases separating them. CDR1 and CDR2 from the germline V gene are KGHSH and LQKENI. This CDR3 spans 14 amino acids. The whole variable domain, filled in from reference TRBV18 and TRBJ1-1, reads NAGVMQNPRHLVRRRGQEARLRCSPMKGHSHVYWYRQLPEEGLKFMVYLQKENIIDESGMPKERFSAEFPKEGPSILRIQQVVRGDSAAYFCASSPAQLNTEAFFGQGTRLTVV.

Comment on this clone: The read ends 3 residues shy of where the CDR3 ends; the end is completed using the germline J gene. The chain has TRBV5-1 and TRBJ2-3; 7 nucleotides agree with TRBD1. The CDR3 is 16 residues long. Germline values: CDR1 SGHRS, CDR2 YFSETQ. Unmatched junction bases numbered 9, after V lost 0 bases and J lost 5 bases. CDR3 DNA, as far as it was read: TGCGCCAGCAGCTTGGAGACAGGGCTGTGGGAAGATACG. Its protein product is CASSLETGLWEDT. The complete CDR3 protein is CASSLETGLWEDTQYF.

This clone was seen a handful of times. Read data end 3 residues before the CDR3 end; the end is taken from the germline J gene. The chain uses TRBV19 and TRBJ2-3, with D possibly TRBD2 on 5 matching bases. This CDR3 has 17 residues. Germline V gene lookup returns CDR1 LNHDA and CDR2 SQIVND (reference sequence). V dropped 0 bases and J dropped 1 base, with 14 bases sitting between them. This CDR3 is CASSIEWETRGTDTQYF. CDR3 bases read: TGTGCCAGTAGTATAGAATGGGAGACGCGGGGCACAGATACG.

This clone was seen ten or more times. The read falls 3 residues short of the CDR3 end, and the missing part is taken from the germline J gene. The genes are TRBV5-4 and TRBJ2-3; 10 bases align to TRBD2. The length of the CDR3 is 16 residues. In germline, CDR1 is SGHNT, CDR2 YYREEE (reference sequence). V shed 2 bases, J shed 2 bases, and the junction held 5 bases outside the gene matches. The sequenced part of the CDR3 DNA is TGTGCCAGCAGCTTATTAGCGGGAGGCGCCACAGATACG. This gives the protein CASSLLAGGATDT. The whole CDR3 is CASSLLAGGATDTQYF.

This clone turned up a few times. The CDR3 extends 3 residues past the end of the read, so its final part is completed from the germline J gene. This chain connects TRBV5-1 to TRBJ1-1; D perhaps matches TRBD1 (5 bases). The length of the CDR3 is 15 residues. V was trimmed by 5 bases and J by 1 base, leaving 15 bases between them. CDR1 and CDR2 from the germline V gene are SGHRS and YFSETQ. The CDR3 bases that were read are TGCGCCAGCAGACCGACAACAGGTAGGAACACTGAA. Translated, it gives CASRPTTGRNTE. The entire CDR3 protein reads CASRPTTGRNTEAFF.

This clone was seen many times. The CDR3 end falls 3 residues outside the read, so it is completed with the germline J gene. This chain joins TRBV7-2 and TRBJ2-5; a possible D gene is TRBD2 (6 bases). The CDR3 is 15 residues long. CDR1 and CDR2 (germline): SGHTA, FQGNSA. V lost 8 bases to trimming and J lost 3 bases, with 19 bases between them. CDR3 residues: CASAPTPTRKETQYF. Incomplete CDR3 DNA: TGTGCCAGCGCCCCCACCCCGACTAGGAAAGAGACC.